Below are 15 T cell receptor beta chains sequenced from a single sample in a study of technical replicates of blood from a handful of donors. Sequencing was performed with immunoSEQ multiplex PCR; in TCRdb, only in-frame clones are kept and a portion is missing. Of 67,000 or so clones listed, roughly 92% were seen once; the top ten hold approximately 0.37%. The sequencing input was T cells isolated from PBMCs. Every receptor here comes from a human donor in good health.

The chain has TRBV6-5 and TRBJ1-1, with 8 bases matching TRBD1. Looked up from germline, CDR1 is MNHEY and CDR2 is SVGAGI. The CDR3 totals 13 residues. The junction had 5 bases not matched to a gene; V was cut back by 6 bases and J by 5 bases. As DNA, the CDR3 is TGTGCCAGCAGAGAAGGACAGGGTACTGAAGCTTTCTTT. It translates to CASREGQGTEAFF.

The V and J genes are TRBV9 and TRBJ2-2; D possibly corresponds to TRBD1 (5 bases). CDR3 length: 16 amino acids. CDR1 and CDR2 (germline): SGDLS, YYNGEE. V lost 0 bases and J 0 bases, leaving 9 bases between the germline ends. In DNA, the CDR3 is TGTGCCAGCAGCGTAGATGGGGCTACGAACACCGGGGAGCTGTTTTTT. Its protein is CASSVDGATNTGELFF.

This rearrangement joins TRBV18 to TRBJ1-4; D possibly corresponds to TRBD1 (6 bases). Trimming took off 7 bases at V and 4 bases at J, with 10 bases between the two ends. The CDR3 is made up of 13 amino acids. The germline gives CDR1 KGHSH, CDR2 LQKENI. CDR3: CASLQGVNEKLFF. DNA of the CDR3: TGTGCCAGCTTACAGGGAGTTAATGAAAAACTGTTTTTT.

The chain employs TRBV9 and TRBJ1-4; D perhaps matches TRBD1 (5 bases). The germline V gene has CDR1 SGDLS and CDR2 YYNGEE. This CDR3 is 16 amino acids long. With 0 bases removed from V and 6 bases from J, the gap between germline ends came to 15 bases. The CDR3 sequence is CASSVGYFGGDEKLFF. CDR3 nucleotides: TGTGCCAGCAGCGTAGGGTACTTTGGGGGGGATGAAAAACTGTTTTTT.

The chain combines TRBV14 with TRBJ2-1, with TRBD2 as a possible D gene (6 bases). Trimming removed 4 bases at V and 8 bases at J, with 27 bases between. The CDR3 is made up of 18 amino acids. Germline V gene data show CDR1 as SGHDN and CDR2 as FVKESK. CDR3 sequence (DNA): TGTGCCAGCAGCCTCGACCCGGTCTCCGGGACTCGAACATATGAGCAGTTCTTC. This sequence encodes CASSLDPVSGTRTYEQFF.

This chain uses TRBV7-6 with TRBJ2-5; 8 bases line up with TRBD2. J was trimmed by 5 bases and V by 0 bases; bases with no gene match: 11. Germline-derived CDR1 and CDR2 are SGHVS and FNYEAQ. The CDR3 consists of 17 residues. The CDR3 loop reads CASSLAAPTSGSETQYF. For the CDR3, the DNA is TGTGCCAGCAGCTTAGCAGCCCCCACGAGCGGGAGTGAGACCCAGTACTTC.

This chain links TRBV9 with TRBJ1-4, with 9 bases aligning to TRBD1. CDR1 SGDLS and CDR2 YYNGEE come from the germline V gene. V was pared by 0 bases and J by 8 bases, with 5 bases of the junction left unmatched. The CDR3 covers 15 residues. CDR3 sequence reads: CASSVGGTGNEKLFF. The CDR3 region has the DNA TGTGCCAGCAGCGTAGGGGGGACAGGGAACGAAAAACTGTTTTTT.

The chain uses TRBV7-9 and TRBJ2-1, with 7 bases aligning to TRBD1. The CDR3 has 15 residues. The germline gives CDR1 SEHNR, CDR2 FQNEAQ (reference sequence). The trim removed 10 bases at V and 0 bases at J, leaving 9 bases unmatched. CDR3 sequence reads: CAILGQAFSYNEQFF. CDR3 nucleotide sequence: TGTGCCATCCTTGGACAGGCTTTCTCCTACAATGAGCAGTTCTTC.

V is TRBV5-1 and J is TRBJ1-1; TRBD1 agrees at 7 bases. The CDR3 is made up of 13 amino acids. The germline V gene encodes CDR1 SGHRS and CDR2 YFSETQ. Germline trimming cut 4 bases from V and 2 bases from J; bases unmatched to any gene: 2. The CDR3 here is CASSVGGNTEAFF. CDR3 DNA sequence: TGCGCCAGCAGCGTAGGGGGCAACACTGAAGCTTTCTTT.

This chain connects TRBV18 to TRBJ2-1; a weak D match, TRBD2 (5 bases). The CDR3 covers 13 residues. From germline, CDR1 is KGHSH and CDR2 LQKENI. V lost 4 bases, J lost 7 bases, and 11 bases lay in between. In DNA form, the CDR3 reads TGTGCCAGCTCACGGCTAGCACGAAATGAGCAGTTCTTC. Protein product: CASSRLARNEQFF.

The chain is built from TRBV7-9 and TRBJ2-7, with 12 bases that match TRBD2. Germline V gene sequence: CDR1 SEHNR, CDR2 FQNEAQ (reference sequence). V lost 5 bases and J lost 1; bases outside the gene matches: 3. The CDR3 is 15 residues long. For the CDR3, the DNA is TGTGCCAGCAGCCCGGGGACTAGCGGGTCCTACGAGCAGTACTTC. This codes for CASSPGTSGSYEQYF.

This chain joins TRBV5-6 and TRBJ2-2; D unresolved. V lost 0 bases and J lost 2, with 5 bases in between. CDR1 and CDR2 (germline): SGHDT, YYEEEE. The CDR3 has 14 amino acids. CDR3 in amino acids: CASSLDLNTGELFF. For the CDR3, the DNA is TGTGCCAGCAGCTTGGACTTAAACACCGGGGAGCTGTTTTTT. The full variable domain, in which reference TRBV5-6 and TRBJ2-2 provide the parts outside the CDR3, is DAGVTQSPTHLIKTRGQQVTLRCSPKSGHDTVSWYQQALGQGPQFIFQYYEEEERQRGNFPDRFSGHQFPNYSSELNVNALLLGDSALYLCASSLDLNTGELFFGEGSRLTVL.

The chain recombines TRBV13 with TRBJ1-2; TRBD1 aligns across 10 bases. The V segment lost 4 bases and the J segment 7 bases; nucleotides outside the gene matches: 9. This CDR3 has 15 amino acids. Germline-derived CDR1 and CDR2 are PRHDT and FYEKMQ (reference sequence). Written as DNA, the CDR3 is TGTGCCAGCAGCTATGGAGGGACAGGGGTTCGTGGCTACACCTTC. Translation: CASSYGGTGVRGYTF.

The chain's CDR3 is CASSQTGVWVNEQFF. In nucleotides, the CDR3 is TGTGCCAGCAGTCAGACAGGAGTGTGGGTCAATGAGCAGTTCTTC. This chain connects TRBV28 to TRBJ2-1; a weak D match, TRBD1 (6 bases). CDR3 length: 15 amino acids. The germline gives CDR1 MDHEN, CDR2 SYDVKM. Deletions cut 5 bases from V and 6 bases from J, with 17 bases between.

The chain uses TRBV6-5 and TRBJ2-2; the D is unclear. Germline loops: CDR1 MNHEY, CDR2 SVGAGI. The CDR3 sequence is 13 residues long. V lost 7 bases, J lost 0 bases, and 6 bases lay in between. The CDR3 is CASTPTNTGELFF. The CDR3, as DNA: TGTGCCAGCACCCCCACGAACACCGGGGAGCTGTTTTTT.